Following are 2 T cell receptor beta chains from one sample sequenced in a study of blood T cell repertoires in COVID-19. TCRdb keeps only in-frame clones here, not all; method: immunoSEQ multiplex PCR. This sample has hundreds of thousands of clones, with under 90% found just once. Material for sequencing was peripheral blood. Receptors originate from a woman in her 50s who had recovered from COVID-19.

V and J are TRBV9 and TRBJ2-1, with 9 positions matching TRBD1. The CDR3 has 14 residues. The V gene end was trimmed by 0 bases and the J gene end by 8 bases; junction bases not matched to a gene: 3. The germline V gene has CDR1 SGDLS and CDR2 YYNGEE. CDR3 sequence: CASSVGGTGYEQFF. In DNA, the CDR3 is TGTGCCAGCAGCGTAGGAGGGACAGGGTATGAGCAGTTCTTC.

This clone showed up just once. The chain combines TRBV4-3 with TRBJ2-5; D remains ambiguous. Per the germline V gene, CDR1 is LGHNA and CDR2 is YSLEER. This CDR3 contains 14 residues. Trimming left V 0 bases short and J 5 bases short, with 10 bases between. CDR3: CASSQDMAVETQYF. The CDR3 region has the DNA TGCGCCAGCAGCCAAGATATGGCAGTGGAGACCCAGTACTTC.